These 16 T cell receptor beta chains share one sample of origin, sequenced in a study of blood T cell repertoires in COVID-19. Assay used: immunoSEQ multiplex PCR; TCRdb lists only in-frame clones, some missing. The sample holds roughly 61,000 clones, around 67% seen once. Source material: peripheral blood. The receptors were gathered from a woman in her 70s with acute or convalescent COVID-19.

The chain combines TRBV27 with TRBJ1-1, with D possibly being TRBD1 (6 bases). Germline V CDR1 and CDR2: MNHEY, SMNVEV (reference sequence). Deletions cut 6 bases from V and 0 bases from J, with 8 bases between. The CDR3 runs to 13 residues. CDR3 residues: CASRTGLNTEAFF. The CDR3 bases are TGTGCCAGCAGAACAGGGTTGAACACTGAAGCTTTCTTT.

The rearrangement joins TRBV9 to TRBJ2-5; 10 bases map to TRBD1. V lost 0 bases and J lost 5; bases outside the gene matches: 1. In germline, CDR1 is SGDLS, CDR2 YYNGEE. The CDR3 is made up of 14 amino acids. The CDR3 loop is CASSVVDRGETQYF. CDR3 nucleotides: TGTGCCAGCAGCGTAGTGGACAGGGGGGAGACCCAGTACTTC.

The CDR3 region has the DNA TGTGCCAGCAGCCATCCGTCGGGATCGTACGAGCAGTACGTC. It specifies CASSHPSGSYEQYV. This sequence joins TRBV3-1 (or the pseudogene TRBV3-2) and TRBJ2-7; D might be TRBD2 (5 bases). Trimming cost V 3 bases and J 4 bases, with 13 bases left between them. The CDR3 runs to 14 residues. The germline gives CDR1 LGHDT, CDR2 YNNKEL (reference sequence).

This clone was counted once. The chain is built from TRBV5-1 and TRBJ2-7, with D unclear. V dropped 4 bases and J dropped 4 bases, with 9 bases sitting between them. Looked up from germline, CDR1 is SGHRS and CDR2 is YFSETQ. The CDR3 loop spans 12 amino acids. The CDR3 loop reads CASSAGPYEQYV. In nucleotides, the CDR3 is TGCGCCAGCAGCGCTGGGCCTTACGAGCAGTACGTC.

The chain carries TRBV19 and TRBJ1-6; possible D gene TRBD1, 6 bases. The CDR3 contains 18 residues. Per germline, CDR1 LNHDA and CDR2 SQIVND (reference sequence). V gave up 7 bases and J gave up 2 bases, with 21 bases separating them. CDR3 in DNA: TGTGCCAGTAAAATGGGGTTACAGGGTTCGGCCTATAATTCACCCCTCCACTTT. Translating gives CASKMGLQGSAYNSPLHF.

The chain recombines TRBV9 with TRBJ2-1, with 9 bases matching TRBD2. Germline values: CDR1 SGDLS, CDR2 YYNGEE. The junction had 5 bases not matched to a gene; V was cut back by 2 bases and J by 2 bases. The CDR3 has 16 residues. In nucleotides, the CDR3 is TGTGCCAGCAGCGTGAGCGGGGGGCGGACCTACAATGAGCAGTTCTTC. Translated: CASSVSGGRTYNEQFF.

The rearrangement joins TRBV13 to TRBJ2-7; the match to TRBD2 covers 8 bases. V was clipped by 5 bases and J by 3 bases; unmatched bases: 12. The germline CDR1 and CDR2 sequences are PRHDT and FYEKMQ (reference sequence). The CDR3 has 16 residues. The CDR3 is CASSPRSGGRIYEQYF. In DNA form, the CDR3 reads TGTGCCAGCAGCCCCCGTTCGGGAGGGAGGATCTACGAGCAGTACTTC.

This clone was seen a handful of times. Additional DNA sequences in this sample encode the identical CDR3. This chain connects TRBV7-9 to TRBJ1-1, with 7 bases that match TRBD1. The CDR3 consists of 14 residues. Germline V lookup: CDR1 SEHNR, CDR2 FQNEAQ (reference sequence). V gave up 4 bases and J gave up 1 base; unmatched junction bases: 3. CDR3 sequence (DNA): TGTGCCAGCAGCTCTCGGACAGGGAACACTGAAGCTTTCTTT. Amino acids: CASSSRTGNTEAFF.

The CDR3 bases are TGTGCCAGCTCGAGCCGACAGAGCCAAGAGACCCAGTACTTC. Translated, it gives CASSSRQSQETQYF. V gene TRBV18 combines with J gene TRBJ2-5, with D maybe TRBD1 (5 bases). V lost 6 bases and J lost 1, with 12 bases in between. Germline V gene sequence: CDR1 KGHSH, CDR2 LQKENI. The CDR3 consists of 14 residues.

The V and J genes are TRBV11-2 and TRBJ1-1, with D perhaps matching TRBD1 (5 bases). CDR3 length equals 15 residues. Germline V gene sequence: CDR1 SGHAT, CDR2 FQNNGV. Trimming shortened V by 5 bases and J by 1 base, and 14 bases separated the two germline ends. The chain's CDR3 is CASSPIGGANTEAFF. The CDR3 DNA follows: TGTGCCAGCAGCCCAATTGGAGGGGCGAACACTGAAGCTTTCTTT.

This clone appeared a single time. V usage is TRBV7-2 and J usage is TRBJ2-1, with 8 bases lining up with TRBD2. Germline V gene data show CDR1 as SGHTA and CDR2 as FQGNSA. This CDR3 is built from 14 residues. Trimming removed 3 bases from V and 5 bases from J; junction bases left unmatched: 3. Here the CDR3 DNA reads TGTGCCAGCAGCTTCCGGGGGGGGGACAATGAGCAGTTCTTC. It yields the protein CASSFRGGDNEQFF.

This clone was detected a few times. The V gene is TRBV19, the J gene TRBJ1-2; perhaps TRBD1 as D (6 bases). From germline, CDR1 is LNHDA and CDR2 SQIVND (reference sequence). This CDR3 is built from 13 residues. V dropped 6 bases and J dropped 8 bases, with 16 bases sitting between them. Here the CDR3 reads CASSEGLQGGYTF. Here the CDR3 DNA reads TGTGCCAGTAGCGAGGGTCTACAGGGCGGCTACACCTTC.

The chain employs TRBV7-2 and TRBJ1-5; possible D gene TRBD1, 5 bases. CDR1 is SGHTA, CDR2 FQGNSA, per germline. This CDR3 comprises 15 residues. Trimming took 5 bases from V and 6 from J, leaving 17 bases between them. The CDR3 nucleotides read TGTGCCAGCAGCGCGAGTGAAGGGGCGCGTCAGCCCCAGCATTTT. Its protein product is CASSASEGARQPQHF.

This chain links TRBV9 with TRBJ2-1; 8 bases align to TRBD2. Germline V gene lookup returns CDR1 SGDLS and CDR2 YYNGEE. J gave up 4 bases and V 3 bases, and 6 bases lay outside the gene matches. The CDR3 extends over 15 amino acids. CDR3 amino acids: CASSALGGAYNEQFF. The CDR3, as DNA: TGTGCCAGCAGCGCCCTCGGGGGGGCGTACAATGAGCAGTTCTTC. Combining the CDR3 with reference TRBV9 and TRBJ2-1 gives the whole variable domain DSGVTQTPKHLITATGQRVTLRCSPRSGDLSVYWYQQSLDQGLQFLIQYYNGEERAKGNILERFSAQQFPDLHSELNLSSLELGDSALYFCASSALGGAYNEQFFGPGTRLTVL.

In DNA, the CDR3 is TGTGCCAGCAGTTTAGCGGGGGCCCCTAAAGAGACCCAGTACTTC. This encodes CASSLAGAPKETQYF. J is TRBJ2-5 and V is TRBV27; the D gene is possibly TRBD2 (7 bases). The germline gives CDR1 MNHEY, CDR2 SMNVEV (reference sequence). This CDR3 spans 15 amino acids. V lost 2 bases and J 3 bases, leaving 13 bases between the germline ends.

The rearrangement uses TRBV3-1 (or the pseudogene TRBV3-2) and TRBJ2-5; D is unresolved. Germline CDR1 LGHDT, CDR2 YNNKEL (reference sequence). V was shortened by 0 bases and J by 0 bases, with 8 bases between the two germline ends. This CDR3 is 15 amino acids long. The CDR3 coding sequence is TGTGCCAGCAGCCAAGATCCCCTCTACCAAGAGACCCAGTACTTC. Encoded protein: CASSQDPLYQETQYF.